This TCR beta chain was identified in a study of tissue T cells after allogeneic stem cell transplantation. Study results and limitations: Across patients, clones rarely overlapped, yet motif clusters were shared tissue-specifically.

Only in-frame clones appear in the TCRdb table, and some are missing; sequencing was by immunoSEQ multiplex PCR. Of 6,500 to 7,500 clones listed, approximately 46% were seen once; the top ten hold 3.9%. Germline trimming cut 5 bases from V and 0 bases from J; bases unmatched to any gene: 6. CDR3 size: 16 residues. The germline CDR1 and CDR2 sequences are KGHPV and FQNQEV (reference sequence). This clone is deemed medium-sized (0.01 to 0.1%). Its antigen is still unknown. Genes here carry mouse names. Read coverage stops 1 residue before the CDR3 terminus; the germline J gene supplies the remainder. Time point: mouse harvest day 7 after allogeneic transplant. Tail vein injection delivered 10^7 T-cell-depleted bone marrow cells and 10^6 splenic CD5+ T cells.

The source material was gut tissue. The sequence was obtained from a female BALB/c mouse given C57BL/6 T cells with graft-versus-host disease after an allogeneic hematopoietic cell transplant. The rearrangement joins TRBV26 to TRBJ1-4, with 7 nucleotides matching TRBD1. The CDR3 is CASSSSGQISNERLFF. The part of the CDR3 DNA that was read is TGTGCCAGCAGTTCCTCGGGACAGATTTCCAACGAAAGATTATTT.